The T cell receptor (beta chain) under discussion was sequenced for a study of blood T cell repertoires in COVID-19. The J segment lost 7 bases and the V segment lost 7 bases, leaving 11 bases of the junction unmatched. This CDR3 is 14 amino acids long. Germline CDR1 SNHLY, CDR2 FYNNEI. In the original workflow: Nucleated cell counts were estimated from reference gene primer amplification. Repertoires were generated with immunoSEQ multiplex PCR, while TCRdb's copy carries only in-frame clones and drops some. The DNA gave D and trimming, while V, J and clone size come from that table. The sample has some 300,000 clones; 85% to 90% are singletons.

Sequencing was carried out using peripheral blood. The V call is TRBV2, the J call TRBJ2-5; 8 bases fit TRBD1. The receptor was isolated from a woman aged 45-59 years with COVID-19, enrolled during active disease. The chain's CDR3 is CASTSRTGLATQYF. Written as DNA, the CDR3 is TGTGCCAGCACCTCGCGGACAGGGCTCGCGACCCAGTACTTC.